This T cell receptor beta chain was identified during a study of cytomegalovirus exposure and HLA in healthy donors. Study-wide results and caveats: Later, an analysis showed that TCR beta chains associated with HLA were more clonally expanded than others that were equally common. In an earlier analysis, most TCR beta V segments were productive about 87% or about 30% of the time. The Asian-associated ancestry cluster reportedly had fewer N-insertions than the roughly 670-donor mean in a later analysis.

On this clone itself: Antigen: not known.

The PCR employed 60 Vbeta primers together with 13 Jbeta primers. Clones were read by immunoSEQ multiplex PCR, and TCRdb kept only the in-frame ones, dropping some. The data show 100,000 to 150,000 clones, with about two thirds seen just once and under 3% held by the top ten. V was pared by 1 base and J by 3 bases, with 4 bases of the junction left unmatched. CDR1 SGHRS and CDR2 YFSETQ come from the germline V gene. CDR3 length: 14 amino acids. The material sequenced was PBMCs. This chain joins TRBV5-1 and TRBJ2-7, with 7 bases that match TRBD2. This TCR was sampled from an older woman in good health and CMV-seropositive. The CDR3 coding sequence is TGCGCCAGCAGCTTGATGGCGGGGGACTACGAGCAGTACTTC. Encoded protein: CASSLMAGDYEQYF.